A single sample gave rise to the 17 T cell receptor beta chains below, sequenced in a study of cytomegalovirus exposure and HLA in healthy donors. 60 Vbeta and 13 Jbeta primers were used in PCR. Sequencing used immunoSEQ multiplex PCR; TCRdb keeps in-frame clones, though not all of them. In the table there are 150,000 to 200,000 clones, more than 70% of which are singletons. The sequenced sample was PBMCs. The receptor source for this set is a girl aged 10-17 years in good health and CMV-seropositive.

The chain joins TRBV7-9 to TRBJ2-2; 9 nucleotides agree with TRBD2. CDR1 and CDR2 from the germline V gene are SEHNR and FQNEAQ (reference sequence). J was trimmed by 4 bases and V by 8 bases; bases with no gene match: 8. The CDR3 is 15 residues long. DNA for the CDR3: TGTGCCAGCGAAAGGCGGGAGGGCGGCACCGGGGAGCTGTTTTTT. Translation: CASERREGGTGELFF.

This chain connects TRBV2 to TRBJ1-2, with D unresolved. CDR1 and CDR2 (germline): SNHLY, FYNNEI. The CDR3 consists of 11 residues. With 5 bases removed from V and 6 bases from J, the gap between germline ends came to 7 bases. The CDR3 region has the DNA TGTGCCAGCAGTCGCCGGGATGGCTACACCTTC. Translating gives CASSRRDGYTF.

This chain joins TRBV11-2 and TRBJ2-3; D is perhaps TRBD2 (5 bases). From germline, CDR1 is SGHAT and CDR2 FQNNGV. Trimming removed 5 bases from V and 2 bases from J, with 8 bases in between. CDR3 length equals 13 residues. CDR3 sequence (DNA): TGTGCCAGCAGCGGGCGGGCCACAGATACGCAGTATTTT. Protein: CASSGRATDTQYF.

The chain combines TRBV2 with TRBJ2-2; 8 nucleotides align to TRBD2. The CDR3 covers 15 residues. Germline-derived CDR1 and CDR2 are SNHLY and FYNNEI. Trimming took 4 bases from V and 5 from J; bases not matched to a gene: 6. The CDR3 nucleotides read TGTGCCAGCAGTGGGGTAGCGGGAAGAACCGGGGAGCTGTTTTTT. It is translated as CASSGVAGRTGELFF.

The chain uses TRBV6-5 and TRBJ1-4; TRBD1 agrees at 10 bases. V lost 5 bases and J lost 6; bases outside the gene matches: 6. CDR1 is MNHEY, CDR2 SVGAGI, per germline. The CDR3 runs to 15 residues. The CDR3 DNA sequence: TGTGCCAGCAGTCCAAGACAGGGGGCGTATGAAAAACTGTTTTTT. This gives the protein CASSPRQGAYEKLFF.

The genes are TRBV2 and TRBJ2-2, with 8 bases matching TRBD1. CDR1 SNHLY and CDR2 FYNNEI come from the germline V gene. J gave up 2 bases and V 3 bases, and 2 bases lay outside the gene matches. The CDR3 sequence is 15 residues long. CDR3 nucleotides: TGTGCCAGCAGTGATCAGGGGGCTAACACCGGGGAGCTGTTTTTT. This encodes CASSDQGANTGELFF.

The chain has TRBV2 and TRBJ1-4; a possible D gene is TRBD1 (5 bases). CDR1 is SNHLY and CDR2 is FYNNEI in the germline V gene. The CDR3 extends over 14 amino acids. Trimming pared 1 base from V and 3 bases from J, leaving 6 bases between. CDR3 sequence: CASSEDRSNEKLFF. CDR3 nucleotides: TGTGCCAGCAGTGAAGACAGGTCTAATGAAAAACTGTTTTTT.

The chain joins TRBV18 to TRBJ1-2; a weak D match, TRBD1 (5 bases). Germline loops: CDR1 KGHSH, CDR2 LQKENI. The ends were cut back, 4 bases at V and 7 bases at J, with 13 bases in the middle. CDR3 length: 13 amino acids. CDR3 sequence reads: CASSRDSTSGYTF. CDR3 bases: TGTGCCAGCTCACGAGACAGCACCTCTGGCTACACCTTC.

This chain joins TRBV30 and TRBJ2-1; D gene uncertain. This CDR3 has 12 amino acids. The germline CDR1 and CDR2 sequences are GTSNPN and SVGIG (reference sequence). V lost 1 base and J lost 7, with 8 bases in between. CDR3 DNA: TGTGCCTGGAGTGCACCCCTAAATGAGCAGTTCTTC. As protein: CAWSAPLNEQFF.

V usage is TRBV4-2 and J usage is TRBJ2-1, with 10 bases fitting TRBD1. V was clipped by 1 base and J by 13 bases; unmatched bases: 13. Per the germline V gene, CDR1 is LGHNA and CDR2 is YNFKEQ. The CDR3 extends over 16 amino acids. The CDR3 DNA reads as TGTGCCAGCAGCCAAGTCGTAGGACAGGGGGTGAGCTCCCAGTTCTTC. The encoded protein is CASSQVVGQGVSSQFF.

The chain couples TRBV5-8 to TRBJ1-5; perhaps TRBD1 as D (6 bases). V was cut by 4 bases and J by 3 bases, with 11 bases left in between. CDR1 is SGHTS and CDR2 is YDEGEE in the germline V gene. The CDR3 consists of 14 residues. The CDR3 is CASSLGQYNQPQHF. The CDR3 coding sequence is TGTGCCAGCAGCCTAGGACAGTACAATCAGCCCCAGCATTTT.

This rearrangement joins TRBV11-2 to TRBJ1-5, with D perhaps TRBD1 (6 bases). The CDR3 contains 17 residues. V was cut by 1 base and J by 7 bases, with 20 bases left in between. Germline loops: CDR1 SGHAT, CDR2 FQNNGV. The DNA of the CDR3 is TGTGCCAGCAGCTTAGGGGGGCGCAGTGTAGTCGGCCAGCCCCAGCATTTT. The encoded protein is CASSLGGRSVVGQPQHF.

The chain combines TRBV7-3 with TRBJ2-1; TRBD2 agrees at 16 bases. The V gene's germline CDR1 is SGHTA and CDR2 FQGTGA. CDR3 length: 17 residues. The V segment lost 0 bases and the J segment 9 bases; nucleotides outside the gene matches: 5. CDR3 in amino acids: CASSLTTGLAGGGEQFF. CDR3 DNA: TGTGCCAGCAGCTTAACCACGGGACTAGCGGGAGGGGGTGAGCAGTTCTTC.

This clone was seen a single time. The J gene is TRBJ2-7, the V gene TRBV27; 8 nucleotides align to TRBD1. Germline CDR1 and CDR2: MNHEY and SMNVEV (reference sequence). This CDR3 region has 12 residues. V lost 8 bases to trimming and J lost 3 bases; unmatched junction nucleotides: 3. CDR3 amino acids: CASGGQGYEQYF. DNA of the CDR3: TGTGCCAGCGGAGGACAGGGCTACGAGCAGTACTTC.

This clone showed up just once. The rearrangement uses TRBV27 and TRBJ2-1; TRBD1 is a possible D gene (5 bases). The germline V gene has CDR1 MNHEY and CDR2 SMNVEV (reference sequence). Trimming pared 1 base from V and 6 bases from J, leaving 10 bases between. This CDR3 contains 14 residues. CDR3 region: CASSLWAGSNEQFF. CDR3 sequence (DNA): TGTGCCAGCAGTTTATGGGCAGGGTCCAATGAGCAGTTCTTC.

The chain links TRBV6-5 to TRBJ1-6; the D gene is possibly TRBD1 (5 bases). The germline V and J ends were trimmed by 0 bases and 9 bases, with 12 bases remaining between them. Per germline, CDR1 MNHEY and CDR2 SVGAGI. The CDR3 extends over 15 amino acids. CDR3 sequence reads: CASSYSIGGGSPLHF. CDR3 nucleotides: TGTGCCAGCAGTTACTCGATTGGGGGAGGTTCACCCCTCCACTTT.

The chain recombines TRBV11-2 with TRBJ2-3; D is possibly TRBD2 (5 bases). V lost 5 bases and J 1 base, leaving 16 bases between the germline ends. The CDR3 is 16 residues long. CDR1 SGHAT and CDR2 FQNNGV come from the germline V gene. CDR3 in amino acids: CASSQGLFAGTDTQYF. CDR3 in DNA: TGTGCCAGCAGCCAAGGACTCTTTGCTGGCACAGATACGCAGTATTTT.